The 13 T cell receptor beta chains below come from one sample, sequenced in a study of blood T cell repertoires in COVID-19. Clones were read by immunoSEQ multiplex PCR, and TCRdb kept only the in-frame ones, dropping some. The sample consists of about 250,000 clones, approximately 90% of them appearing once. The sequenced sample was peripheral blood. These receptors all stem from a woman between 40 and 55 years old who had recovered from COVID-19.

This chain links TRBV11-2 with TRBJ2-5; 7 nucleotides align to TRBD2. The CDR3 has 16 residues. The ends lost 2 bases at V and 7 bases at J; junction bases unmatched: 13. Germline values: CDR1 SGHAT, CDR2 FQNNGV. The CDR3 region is CASSLLGTKLSGTQYF. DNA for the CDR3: TGTGCCAGCAGCTTATTGGGGACTAAACTGTCAGGGACCCAGTACTTC.

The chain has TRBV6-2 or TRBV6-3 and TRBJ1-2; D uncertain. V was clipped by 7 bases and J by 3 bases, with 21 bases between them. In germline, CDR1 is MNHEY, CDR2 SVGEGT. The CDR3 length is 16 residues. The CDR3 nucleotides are TGTGCCAGCACCCCGATTCAAATCCCACCAGACTATGGCTACACCTTC. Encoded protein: CASTPIQIPPDYGYTF.

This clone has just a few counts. The CDR3 is CASSGGAYGYTF. The CDR3, as DNA: TGTGCCAGCAGCGGGGGGGCCTATGGCTACACCTTC. V gene TRBV28 combines with J gene TRBJ1-2; a weak D match, TRBD1 (6 bases). Germline V gives CDR1 MDHEN, CDR2 SYDVKM. The CDR3 sequence is 12 residues long. Trimming cost V 6 bases and J 4 bases, with 9 bases left between them.

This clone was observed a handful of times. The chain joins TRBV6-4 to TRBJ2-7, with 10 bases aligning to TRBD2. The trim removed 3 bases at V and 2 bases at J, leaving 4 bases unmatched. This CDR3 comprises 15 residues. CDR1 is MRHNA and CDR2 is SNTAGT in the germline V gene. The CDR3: CASSERLAGAYEQYF. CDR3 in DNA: TGTGCCAGCAGTGAGCGGCTAGCGGGGGCCTACGAGCAGTACTTC.

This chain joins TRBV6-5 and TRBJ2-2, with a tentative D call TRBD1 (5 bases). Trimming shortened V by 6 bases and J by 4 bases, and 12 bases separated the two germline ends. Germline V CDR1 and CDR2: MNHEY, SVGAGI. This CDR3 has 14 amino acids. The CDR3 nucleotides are TGTGCCAGCAGCCCAGGGTGGGGCACCGGGGAGCTGTTTTTT. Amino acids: CASSPGWGTGELFF.

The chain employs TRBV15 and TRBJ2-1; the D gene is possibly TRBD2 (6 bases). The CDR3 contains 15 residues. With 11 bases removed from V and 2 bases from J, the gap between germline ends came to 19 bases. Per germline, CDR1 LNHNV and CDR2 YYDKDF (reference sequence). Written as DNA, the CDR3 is TGTGCCTCCCATGGGGAGGAGGGTACCTACAATGAGCAGTTCTTC. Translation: CASHGEEGTYNEQFF.

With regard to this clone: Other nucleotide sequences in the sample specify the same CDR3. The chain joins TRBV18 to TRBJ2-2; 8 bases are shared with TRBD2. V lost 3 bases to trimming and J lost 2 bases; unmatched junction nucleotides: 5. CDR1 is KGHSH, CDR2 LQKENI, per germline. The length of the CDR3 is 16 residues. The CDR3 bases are TGTGCCAGCTCACCCCCGGGAGGGGCCAACACCGGGGAGCTGTTTTTT. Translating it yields CASSPPGGANTGELFF.

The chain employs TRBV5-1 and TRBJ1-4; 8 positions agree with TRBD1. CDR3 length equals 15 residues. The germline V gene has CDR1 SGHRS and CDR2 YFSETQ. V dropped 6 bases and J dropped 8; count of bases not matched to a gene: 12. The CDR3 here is CASTLGAGGGEKLFF. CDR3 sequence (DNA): TGCGCCAGCACCCTGGGGGCAGGGGGCGGCGAAAAACTGTTTTTT.

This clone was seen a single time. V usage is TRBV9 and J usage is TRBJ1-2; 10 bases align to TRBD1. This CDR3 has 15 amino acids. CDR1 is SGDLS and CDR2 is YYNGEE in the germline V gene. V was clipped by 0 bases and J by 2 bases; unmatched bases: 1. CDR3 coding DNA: TGTGCCAGCAGCGTAGCGGGACAGGGGAACTATGGCTACACCTTC. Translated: CASSVAGQGNYGYTF.

The DNA for the CDR3 is TGTGCCAGCAGTTACCCAGGGCTAGGGGATACGCAGTATTTT. Translated, it gives CASSYPGLGDTQYF. The genes are TRBV6-5 and TRBJ2-3, with D maybe TRBD1 (5 bases). Trimming took off 2 bases at V and 6 bases at J, with 12 bases between the two ends. The CDR3 loop spans 14 amino acids. Looked up from germline, CDR1 is MNHEY and CDR2 is SVGAGI.

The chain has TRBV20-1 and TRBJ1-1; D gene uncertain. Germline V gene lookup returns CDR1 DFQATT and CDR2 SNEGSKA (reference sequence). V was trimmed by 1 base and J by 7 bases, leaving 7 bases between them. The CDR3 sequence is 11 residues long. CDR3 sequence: CSARASGEAFF. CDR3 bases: TGCAGTGCTAGAGCCTCAGGTGAAGCTTTCTTT.

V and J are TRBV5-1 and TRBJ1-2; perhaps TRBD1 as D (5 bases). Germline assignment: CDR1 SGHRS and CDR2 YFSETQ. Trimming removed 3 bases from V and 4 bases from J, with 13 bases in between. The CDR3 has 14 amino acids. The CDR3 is CASSSLGVGYGYTF. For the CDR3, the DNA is TGCGCCAGCAGCTCCCTAGGGGTCGGCTATGGCTACACCTTC.

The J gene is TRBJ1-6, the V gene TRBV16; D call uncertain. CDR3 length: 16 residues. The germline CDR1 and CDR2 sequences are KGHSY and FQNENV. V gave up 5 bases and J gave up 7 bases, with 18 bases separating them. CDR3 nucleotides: TGTGCCAGCAGCGGCTGGTGGGCCGCCCCGAATTCACCCCTCCACTTT. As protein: CASSGWWAAPNSPLHF.